Listed below are T cell receptor beta chains from one sample, sequenced in a study of T cells after yellow fever vaccination. TCRdb re-called the 5' RACE reads through MiXCR, storing one row per CDR3 protein. The table has around 100,000 distinct CDR3 sequences, under 9% seen once. Sequences were derived from CD8+ T cells sorted from PBMCs, sampled 45 days after the yellow fever booster vaccination. The origin of the receptors is a man between 25 and 39 years old who received the YFV17D yellow fever vaccine. The CDR3 runs from the conserved cysteine through the conserved F or W. A D gene is named only where the DNA matches it firmly.

D,V,CDR3
.,TRBV27,CASSPGNMGYGYTF
TRBD2,TRBV29-1,CSVVSGMHNEQFF
.,TRBV20-1,CSARVLAVMGDTQYF
TRBD2,TRBV4-3,CASSQETSGLVGELFF
.,TRBV7-9,CASSLISRAAEAFF
TRBD1,TRBV7-2,CASSFDRESSYNSPLHF
TRBD2,TRBV10-2,CASSESAGVIRYNEQFF
.,TRBV7-3,CASSPFGGTQYF
TRBD2,TRBV14,CARSPLSGRQANEQFF
.,TRBV11-2,CASSLGQSFYNEQFF
TRBD2,TRBV20-1,CSARAGGIEQYF
.,TRBV6-5,CASSYSKVTGQETQYF
.,TRBV5-1,CASLGPSQETQYF
.,TRBV19,CASTWGGPYNEQFF
TRBD2,TRBV30,CAWTRGASGTEDTQYF
.,TRBV9,CASSVDHTVEYNEQFF
.,TRBV20-1,CSATGVAGRINQPQHF
.,TRBV11-1,CASSLVGSGYTGELFF
.,TRBV3-1,CASSQETGAFHTDTQYF
TRBD1,TRBV29-1,CSAYEDRGTEKLFF
TRBD1,TRBV28,CASSLPGQASSGATQYF
.,TRBV14,CASSQGRGTDTQYF